Reported below is one TCR beta chain. These data are taken from a study of T-cell reconstitution after alpha-beta-depleted transplantation in children. Germline V lookup: CDR1 SNHLY, CDR2 FYNNEI. CDR3 length: 13 amino acids. V was pared by 7 bases and J by 8 bases, with 17 bases between. Unique molecular identifiers were used in preparing the TCRbeta library. MiXCR, applied by TCRdb to the PCR reads, yields one record per CDR3 protein. The sample contains 450,000 to 600,000 distinct CDR3 sequences, approximately 32% of which appear only once. Material: PBMCs from the stem cell graft donor, obtained from the stem cell graft. The sequence was collected from a human donor who donated a stem cell graft to a child with aplastic anemia. The chain employs TRBV2 and TRBJ1-2, with D perhaps TRBD1 (5 bases). The CDR3 bases are TGTGCCAGCAAAAGAGATGCGGGGCAGGGCTACACCTTC. It codes for CASKRDAGQGYTF.